A single sample is the source of the 7 T cell receptor beta chains below, sequenced in a study of blood T cell repertoires in COVID-19. The protocol was immunoSEQ multiplex PCR, while the TCRdb copy is restricted to in-frame clones and leaves out a portion. The top ten clones hold about 11% of a sample with under 100,000 clones, 70% to 90% of them seen once. The material sequenced was peripheral blood. Receptors originate from a woman aged 70-85 years with active or convalescent COVID-19.

This clone showed up just a few times. This sequence joins TRBV4-2 and TRBJ2-1; TRBD2 matches 7 bases. V was clipped by 3 bases and J by 8 bases; unmatched bases: 4. This CDR3 is 13 amino acids long. The V gene's germline CDR1 is LGHNA and CDR2 YNFKEQ. The CDR3 region is CASSQGGWDEQFF. The CDR3, as DNA: TGTGCCAGCAGCCAGGGGGGGTGGGATGAGCAGTTCTTC.

This clone was found a few times. This rearrangement joins TRBV2 to TRBJ1-4; tentative D call: TRBD1 (6 bases). CDR1 is SNHLY, CDR2 FYNNEI, per germline. The V and J ends lost 5 bases and 7 bases respectively, with 11 bases between them. This CDR3 has 13 amino acids. The CDR3 DNA reads TGTGCCAGCAGTTTGGGACATGGTGAAAAACTGTTTTTT. It translates to CASSLGHGEKLFF.

The chain is built from TRBV20-1 and TRBJ2-3; 7 bases are a match to TRBD2. Germline lookup yields CDR1 DFQATT and CDR2 SNEGSKA (reference sequence). V trimming: 3 bases; J trimming: 5 bases; junction bases outside the gene matches: 11. This CDR3 has 15 amino acids. The CDR3 sequence: CSASEGAGVGDTQYF. In nucleotides, the CDR3 is TGCAGTGCTAGTGAGGGCGCGGGGGTTGGAGATACGCAGTATTTT.

V is TRBV6-2 or TRBV6-3 and J is TRBJ2-5; tentatively, D is TRBD1 (6 bases). There are 16 residues in the CDR3. The ends were cut back, 5 bases at V and 2 bases at J, with 18 bases in the middle. Germline V gene sequence: CDR1 MNHEY, CDR2 SVGEGT. This chain's CDR3 is CASSNPGHRLQETQYF. The CDR3 DNA follows: TGTGCCAGCAGTAACCCGGGACACCGATTACAAGAGACCCAGTACTTC.

The chain links TRBV9 to TRBJ1-2, with TRBD1 matching over 11 bases. V lost 4 bases, J lost 6 bases, and 8 bases stayed unmatched. This CDR3 region has 15 residues. Germline V gene lookup returns CDR1 SGDLS and CDR2 YYNGEE. CDR3 sequence: CASSPGQGAFHGYTF. As DNA, the CDR3 is TGTGCCAGCAGCCCAGGACAGGGGGCGTTCCATGGCTACACCTTC.

This chain connects TRBV7-2 to TRBJ2-7; D call uncertain. The CDR3 is made up of 11 amino acids. Germline V gives CDR1 SGHTA, CDR2 FQGNSA. Trimming pared 0 bases from V and 10 bases from J, leaving 7 bases between. The CDR3 protein is CASSLAEPQYF. CDR3 sequence (DNA): TGTGCCAGCAGCTTAGCTGAGCCCCAGTACTTC.

The V gene is TRBV7-9, the J gene TRBJ1-1; a possible D gene is TRBD1 (5 bases). The CDR3 runs to 13 residues. Trimming cost V 4 bases and J 10 bases, with 16 bases left between them. Germline CDR1 is SEHNR and CDR2 is FQNEAQ (reference sequence). The CDR3 region has the DNA TGTGCCAGCAGCTCTCAAACCGACAGTGCAGCTTTCTTT. Translating it yields CASSSQTDSAAFF. Based on the CDR3 plus reference TRBV7-9 and TRBJ1-1, the full variable domain is DTGVSQNPRHKITKRGQNVTFRCDPISEHNRLYWYRQTLGQGPEFLTYFQNEAQLEKSRLLSDRFSAERPKGSFSTLEIQRTEQGDSAMYLCASSSQTDSAAFFGQGTRLTVV.